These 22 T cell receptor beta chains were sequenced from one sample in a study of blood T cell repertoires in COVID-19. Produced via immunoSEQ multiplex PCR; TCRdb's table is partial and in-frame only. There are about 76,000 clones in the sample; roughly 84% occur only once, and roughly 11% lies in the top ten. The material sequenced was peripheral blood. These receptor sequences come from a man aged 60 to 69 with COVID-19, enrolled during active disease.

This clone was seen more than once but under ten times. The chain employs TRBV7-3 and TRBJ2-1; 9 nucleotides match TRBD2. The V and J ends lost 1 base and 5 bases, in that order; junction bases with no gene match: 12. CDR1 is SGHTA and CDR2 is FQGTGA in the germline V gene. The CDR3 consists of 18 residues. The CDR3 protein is CASSLSAWAGGPNNEQFF. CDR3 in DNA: TGTGCCAGCAGCTTAAGCGCTTGGGCGGGAGGGCCTAACAATGAGCAGTTCTTC.

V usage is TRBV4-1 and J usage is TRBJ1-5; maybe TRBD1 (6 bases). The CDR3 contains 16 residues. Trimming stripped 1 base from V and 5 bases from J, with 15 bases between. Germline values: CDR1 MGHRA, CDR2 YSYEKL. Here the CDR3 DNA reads TGCGCCAGCAGCCAAGGGCGCAACGGGGGGCATCAGCCCCAGCATTTT. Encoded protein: CASSQGRNGGHQPQHF.

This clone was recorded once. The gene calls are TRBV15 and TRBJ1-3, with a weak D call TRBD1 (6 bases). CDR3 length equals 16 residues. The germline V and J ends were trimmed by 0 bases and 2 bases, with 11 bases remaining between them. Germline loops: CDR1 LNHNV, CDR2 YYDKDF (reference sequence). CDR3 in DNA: TGTGCCACCAGCAGAGATCCGGGGGGGCCTGGAAACACCATATATTTT. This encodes CATSRDPGGPGNTIYF.

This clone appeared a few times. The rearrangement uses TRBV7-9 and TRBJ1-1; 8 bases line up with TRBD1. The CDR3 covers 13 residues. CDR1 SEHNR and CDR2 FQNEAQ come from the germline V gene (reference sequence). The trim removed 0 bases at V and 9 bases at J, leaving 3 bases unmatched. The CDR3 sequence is CASSLAGQDKAFF. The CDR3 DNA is TGTGCCAGCAGCTTAGCGGGACAGGACAAAGCTTTCTTT.

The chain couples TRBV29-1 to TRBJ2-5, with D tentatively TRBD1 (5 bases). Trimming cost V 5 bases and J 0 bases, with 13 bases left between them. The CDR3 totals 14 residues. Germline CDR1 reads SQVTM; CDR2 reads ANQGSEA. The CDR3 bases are TGCAGCGTTTTTCGGACAAAAAACCAAGAGACCCAGTACTTC. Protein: CSVFRTKNQETQYF. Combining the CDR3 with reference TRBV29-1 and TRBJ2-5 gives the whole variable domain SAVISQKPSRDICQRGTSLTIQCQVDSQVTMMFWYRQQPGQSLTLIATANQGSEATYESGFVIDKFPISRPNLTFSTLTVSNMSPEDSSIYLCSVFRTKNQETQYFGPGTRLLVL.

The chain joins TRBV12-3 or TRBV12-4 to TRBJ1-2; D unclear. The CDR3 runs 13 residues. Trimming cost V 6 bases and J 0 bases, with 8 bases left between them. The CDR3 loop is CASSQRPNYGYTF. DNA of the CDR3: TGTGCCAGCAGCCAGCGACCTAACTATGGCTACACCTTC.

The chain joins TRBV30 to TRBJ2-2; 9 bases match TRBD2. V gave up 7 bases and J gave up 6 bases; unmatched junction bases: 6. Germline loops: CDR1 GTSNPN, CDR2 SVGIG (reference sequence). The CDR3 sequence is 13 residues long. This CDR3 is CASSSSGAGELFF. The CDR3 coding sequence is TGTGCCTCTTCGTCTAGCGGGGCCGGGGAGCTGTTTTTT.

CDR3 sequence (DNA): TGTGCCTGGAGCGGTGGGGGGATAGATACGCAGTATTTT. Translating gives CAWSGGGIDTQYF. The chain carries TRBV30 and TRBJ2-3, with a weak D call TRBD2 (6 bases). Germline lookup yields CDR1 GTSNPN and CDR2 SVGIG (reference sequence). The V end was cut by 3 bases, the J end by 5 bases, with 12 bases between. CDR3 size: 13 residues.

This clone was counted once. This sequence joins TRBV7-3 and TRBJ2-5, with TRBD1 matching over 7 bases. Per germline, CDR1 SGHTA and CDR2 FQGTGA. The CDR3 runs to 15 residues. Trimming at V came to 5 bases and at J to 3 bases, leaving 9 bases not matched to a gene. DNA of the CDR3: TGTGCCAGCAGCCCAAACAGGGGAGTCGAAGAGACCCAGTACTTC. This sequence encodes CASSPNRGVEETQYF. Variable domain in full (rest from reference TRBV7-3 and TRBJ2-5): GAGVSQTPSNKVTEKGKYVELRCDPISGHTALYWYRQSLGQGPEFLIYFQGTGAADDSGLPNDRFFAVRPEGSVSTLKIQRTERGDSAVYLCASSPNRGVEETQYFGPGTRLLVL.

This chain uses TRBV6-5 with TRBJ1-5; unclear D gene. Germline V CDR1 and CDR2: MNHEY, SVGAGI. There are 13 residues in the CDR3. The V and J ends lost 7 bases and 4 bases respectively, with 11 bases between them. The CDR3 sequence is CASKREMNQPQHF. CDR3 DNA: TGTGCCAGCAAGAGGGAAATGAATCAGCCCCAGCATTTT.

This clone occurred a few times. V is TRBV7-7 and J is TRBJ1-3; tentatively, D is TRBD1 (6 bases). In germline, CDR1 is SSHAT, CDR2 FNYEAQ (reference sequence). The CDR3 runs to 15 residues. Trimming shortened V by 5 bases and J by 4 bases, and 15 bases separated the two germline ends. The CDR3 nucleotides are TGTGCCAGCAGCAAGAACGCAGGGGACGGAAACACCATATATTTT. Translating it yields CASSKNAGDGNTIYF.

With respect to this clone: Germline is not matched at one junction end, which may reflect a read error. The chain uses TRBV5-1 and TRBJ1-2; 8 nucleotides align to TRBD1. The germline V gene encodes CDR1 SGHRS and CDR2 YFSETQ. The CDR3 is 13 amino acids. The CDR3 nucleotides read TGCGCCAGCGGCTTGACAGGGGAATATGGCTACACCTTC. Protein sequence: CASGLTGEYGYTF.

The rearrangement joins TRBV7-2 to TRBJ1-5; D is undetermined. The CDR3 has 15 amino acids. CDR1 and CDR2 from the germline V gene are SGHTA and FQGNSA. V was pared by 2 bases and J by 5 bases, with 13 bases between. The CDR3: CASSLSPGSHQPQHF. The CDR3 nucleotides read TGTGCCAGCAGCTTATCCCCAGGATCTCATCAGCCCCAGCATTTT.

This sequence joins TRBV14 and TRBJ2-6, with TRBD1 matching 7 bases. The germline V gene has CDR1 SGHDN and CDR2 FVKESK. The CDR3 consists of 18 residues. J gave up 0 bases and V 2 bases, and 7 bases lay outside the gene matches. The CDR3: CASSQPQGRSSGANVLTF. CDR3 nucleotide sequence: TGTGCCAGCAGCCAACCACAGGGGCGAAGCTCTGGGGCCAACGTCCTGACTTTC.

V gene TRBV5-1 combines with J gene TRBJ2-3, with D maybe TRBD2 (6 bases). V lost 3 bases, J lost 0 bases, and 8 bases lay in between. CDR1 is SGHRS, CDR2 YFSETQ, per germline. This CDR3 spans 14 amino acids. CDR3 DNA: TGCGCCAGCAGCTCCAGCGGGAGCACAGATACGCAGTATTTT. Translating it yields CASSSSGSTDTQYF. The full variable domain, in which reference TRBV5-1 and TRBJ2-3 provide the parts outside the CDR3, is KAGVTQTPRYLIKTRGQQVTLSCSPISGHRSVSWYQQTPGQGLQFLFEYFSETQRNKGNFPGRFSGRQFSNSRSEMNVSTLELGDSALYLCASSSSGSTDTQYFGPGTRLTVL.

The CDR3 spells CASSQQGAADTQYF. The CDR3, as DNA: TGTGCCAGCAGTCAACAGGGGGCCGCAGATACGCAGTATTTT. This chain uses TRBV7-2 with TRBJ2-3; 9 bases are shared with TRBD1. CDR1 and CDR2 (germline): SGHTA, FQGNSA. The CDR3 has 14 amino acids. Trimming took 6 bases from V and 4 from J; bases not matched to a gene: 5. The whole variable domain, remainder taken from reference TRBV7-2 and TRBJ2-3, is GAGVSQSPSNKVTEKGKDVELRCDPISGHTALYWYRQSLGQGLEFLIYFQGNSAPDKSGLPSDRFSAERTGGSVSTLTIQRTQQEDSAVYLCASSQQGAADTQYFGPGTRLTVL.

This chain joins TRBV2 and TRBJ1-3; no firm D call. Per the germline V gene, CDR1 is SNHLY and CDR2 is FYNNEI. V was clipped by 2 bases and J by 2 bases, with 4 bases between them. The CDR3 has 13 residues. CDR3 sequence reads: CASSEPAGNTIYF. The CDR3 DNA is TGTGCCAGCAGTGAACCCGCTGGAAACACCATATATTTT.

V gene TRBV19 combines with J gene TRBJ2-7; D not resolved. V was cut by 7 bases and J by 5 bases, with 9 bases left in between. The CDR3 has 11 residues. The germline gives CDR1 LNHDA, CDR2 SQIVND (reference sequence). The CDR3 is CASKRGNEQYF. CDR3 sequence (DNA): TGTGCCAGTAAGAGAGGTAACGAGCAGTACTTC.

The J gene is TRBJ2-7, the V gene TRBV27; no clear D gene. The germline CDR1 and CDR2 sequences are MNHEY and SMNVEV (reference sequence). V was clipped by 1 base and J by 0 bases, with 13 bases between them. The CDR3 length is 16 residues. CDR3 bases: TGTGCCAGCAGTTTATATTCCGGGTCAAGCTCCTACGAGCAGTACTTC. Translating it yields CASSLYSGSSSYEQYF.

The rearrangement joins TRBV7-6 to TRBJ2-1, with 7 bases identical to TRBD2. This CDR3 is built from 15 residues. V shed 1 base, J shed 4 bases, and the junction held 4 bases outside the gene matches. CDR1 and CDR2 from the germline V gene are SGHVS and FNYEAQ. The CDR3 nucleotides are TGTGCCAGCAGCTTAGATCTAGCGGATTACAATGAGCAGTTCTTC. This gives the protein CASSLDLADYNEQFF.

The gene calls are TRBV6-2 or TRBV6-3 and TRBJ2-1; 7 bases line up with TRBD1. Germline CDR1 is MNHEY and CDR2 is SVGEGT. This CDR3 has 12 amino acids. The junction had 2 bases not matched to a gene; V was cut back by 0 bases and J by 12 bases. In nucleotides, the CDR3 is TGTGCCAGCAGTTACTCGAACAGGGGGCAGTTCTTC. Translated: CASSYSNRGQFF.

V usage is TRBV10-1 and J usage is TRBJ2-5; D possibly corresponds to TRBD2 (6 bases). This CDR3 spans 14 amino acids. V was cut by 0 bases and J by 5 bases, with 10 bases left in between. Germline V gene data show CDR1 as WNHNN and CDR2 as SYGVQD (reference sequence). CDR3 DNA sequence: TGCGCCAGCAGTGAGTCAGGCGGGACGGAGACCCAGTACTTC. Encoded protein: CASSESGGTETQYF.